A single sample is the source of the 14 T cell receptor beta chains below, sequenced in a study of shared clonotypes between healthy human individuals. Produced via immunoSEQ multiplex PCR; TCRdb's table is partial and in-frame only. The repertoire holds roughly 2.5 million clones, with around nine tenths as singletons. Sequenced material: naive CD4+ T cells sorted from blood. Documented subset: CD45RA+ positively selected. These receptors were taken from a man between 18 and 29 years old in good health.

This sequence joins TRBV5-6 and TRBJ1-6; the D gene is possibly TRBD1 (5 bases). The germline V gene has CDR1 SGHDT and CDR2 YYEEEE. Deletions cut 5 bases from V and 0 bases from J, with 15 bases between. CDR3 size: 17 residues. The CDR3 sequence is CASSQGGKSSYNSPLHF. The CDR3 region has the DNA TGTGCCAGCAGTCAGGGAGGCAAGAGCTCCTATAATTCACCCCTCCACTTT. The variable domain in full, completed from reference TRBV5-6 and TRBJ1-6, reads DAGVTQSPTHLIKTRGQQVTLRCSPKSGHDTVSWYQQALGQGPQFIFQYYEEEERQRGNFPDRFSGHQFPNYSSELNVNALLLGDSALYLCASSQGGKSSYNSPLHFGNGTRLTVT.

The chain is built from TRBV20-1 and TRBJ2-3; D is perhaps TRBD2 (6 bases). The length of the CDR3 is 11 residues. Looked up from germline, CDR1 is DFQATT and CDR2 is SNEGSKA (reference sequence). V lost 6 bases to trimming and J lost 14 bases, with 18 bases between them. As DNA, the CDR3 is TGCAGTGCGCGGGACCACCCGAATCTGTATTTT. Amino acid sequence: CSARDHPNLYF.

DNA for the CDR3: TGCGCCAGCAGCCCGGTAGCAGATACGCAGTATTTT. Encoded protein: CASSPVADTQYF. The chain links TRBV4-3 to TRBJ2-3, with D unclear. The CDR3 totals 12 residues. Trimming removed 4 bases at V and 4 bases at J, with 6 bases between. Germline CDR1 LGHNA, CDR2 YSLEER.

The chain combines TRBV5-1 with TRBJ1-2; D possibly corresponds to TRBD1 (5 bases). V was cut by 4 bases and J by 0 bases, with 13 bases left in between. The length of the CDR3 is 15 residues. CDR1 is SGHRS and CDR2 is YFSETQ in the germline V gene. CDR3 DNA sequence: TGCGCCAGCAGCCCAACGGGACTTCCTAACTATGGCTACACCTTC. This gives the protein CASSPTGLPNYGYTF.

V and J are TRBV9 and TRBJ1-2, with 11 bases aligning to TRBD1. Per the germline V gene, CDR1 is SGDLS and CDR2 is YYNGEE. Losses at the gene ends were 4 bases for V and 8 bases for J; bases not matched to a gene: 7. The CDR3 is made up of 14 amino acids. CDR3 nucleotides: TGTGCCAGCAGCAAGGACAGGGGGCAGGGCGGCTACACCTTC. Its translation is CASSKDRGQGGYTF.

The rearrangement links TRBV2 to TRBJ2-3, with TRBD2 identical over 7 bases. CDR1 is SNHLY and CDR2 is FYNNEI in the germline V gene. Trimming took 6 bases from V and 1 from J; bases not matched to a gene: 10. CDR3 size: 16 residues. CDR3 bases: TGTGCCAGCAGAGAGACCCGGGACTACCGCACAGATACGCAGTATTTT. Its protein product is CASRETRDYRTDTQYF.

As concerns this clone: The sample carries other DNA sequences with the same CDR3. V gene TRBV30 combines with J gene TRBJ1-5, with 7 bases that match TRBD1. Germline V lookup: CDR1 GTSNPN, CDR2 SVGIG (reference sequence). Losses at the gene ends were 3 bases for V and 2 bases for J; bases not matched to a gene: 4. CDR3 length equals 14 residues. For the CDR3, the DNA is TGTGCCTGGAGCGGAGGGGGCGGCAATCAGCCCCAGCATTTT. Translating gives CAWSGGGGNQPQHF. The whole variable domain, remainder taken from reference TRBV30 and TRBJ1-5, is SQTIHQWPATLVQPVGSPLSLECTVEGTSNPNLYWYRQAAGRGLQLLFYSVGIGQISSEVPQNLSASRPQDRQFILSSKKLLLSDSGFYLCAWSGGGGNQPQHFGDGTRLSIL.

The V and J genes are TRBV5-5 and TRBJ2-1; TRBD2 is a possible D gene (5 bases). Germline V gene data show CDR1 as SGHKS and CDR2 as YYEKEE (reference sequence). V was pared by 0 bases and J by 0 bases, with 10 bases between. This CDR3 is built from 16 residues. The CDR3 here is CASSLGSDSSYNEQFF. The DNA of the CDR3 is TGTGCCAGCAGCTTGGGTAGCGATAGCTCCTACAATGAGCAGTTCTTC.

This clone was recorded a few times. The chain is built from TRBV4-3 and TRBJ2-1, with 7 bases aligning to TRBD2. Trimming cost V 0 bases and J 6 bases; bases outside gene matches: 2. This CDR3 has 14 amino acids. Germline V gene lookup returns CDR1 LGHNA and CDR2 YSLEER. CDR3 coding DNA: TGCGCCAGCAGCCAAGAGGGAGGGCCCAATGAGCAGTTCTTC. Translated: CASSQEGGPNEQFF.

This chain uses TRBV6-6 with TRBJ1-1; D is possibly TRBD1 (6 bases). CDR1 and CDR2 (germline): MNHNY, SVGAGI (reference sequence). This CDR3 is 13 amino acids long. Trimming shortened V by 5 bases and J by 4 bases, and 11 bases separated the two germline ends. As DNA, the CDR3 is TGTGCCAGCAGTAAAATACAGGGCACTGAAGCTTTCTTT. It is translated as CASSKIQGTEAFF.

The V and J genes are TRBV2 and TRBJ2-5; possible D gene TRBD1, 6 bases. This CDR3 has 16 amino acids. Germline-derived CDR1 and CDR2 are SNHLY and FYNNEI. The V gene lost 3 bases and the J gene lost 6 bases, with 20 bases spanning the gap. The CDR3 DNA sequence: TGTGCCAGCAGTGATGAGCAGGGACCAGGGGTGAAGACCCAGTACTTC. It specifies CASSDEQGPGVKTQYF.

The V and J genes are TRBV2 and TRBJ2-5; a possible D gene is TRBD1 (5 bases). Trimming left V 5 bases short and J 10 bases short, with 14 bases between. The CDR3 is made up of 12 amino acids. In germline, CDR1 is SNHLY, CDR2 FYNNEI. The CDR3 loop reads CASSILRQIQYF. The CDR3 coding sequence is TGTGCCAGCAGTATACTTCGACAGATCCAGTACTTC.

As to this clone: Compared with germline, one end of the junction differs, possibly owing to a read error. DNA for the CDR3: TGTGCTAGCAGCCCCGGAATCTCTGGGGCCAACGTCCTGACTTTC. It codes for CASSPGISGANVLTF. This chain joins TRBV7-7 and TRBJ2-6, with no clear D. Germline CDR1 and CDR2: SSHAT and FNYEAQ (reference sequence). This CDR3 is 15 amino acids long.

This clone occurred once. V usage is TRBV25-1 and J usage is TRBJ1-4; 8 bases are shared with TRBD1. V was pared by 6 bases and J by 4 bases, with 7 bases of the junction left unmatched. The CDR3 contains 15 residues. Germline CDR1 MGHDK, CDR2 SYGVNS. Here the CDR3 DNA reads TGTGCCAGCAGCCGGGACAGGAGCGATAATGAAAAACTGTTTTTT. Its protein product is CASSRDRSDNEKLFF.